This TCR beta chain came from a study of blood T cell repertoires in COVID-19. Study at large: Material from acute and convalescent COVID-19 was sourced from the United States, Italy and Spain. PBMCs, B-cell-depleted T cells, or T cells provided the cDNA or gDNA that made up the material.

In the original analysis: Reference gene primer amplification gave estimated nucleated cell counts. Method: immunoSEQ multiplex PCR; TCRdb's copy keeps in-frame clones and lacks some. V, J and clone size were drawn from that table, and D and trimming were deduced from the DNA. The sample lists nearly 200,000 clones, nearly 90% occurring once. Per the germline V gene, CDR1 is MNHEY and CDR2 is SVGEGT. Trimming stripped 3 bases from V and 3 bases from J, with 15 bases between. CDR3 length: 15 residues. Sequenced input: peripheral blood. The V and J genes are TRBV6-2 or TRBV6-3 and TRBJ2-7; the D gene is possibly TRBD2 (6 bases). The sequence was obtained from a woman aged 40 to 55 who had recovered from COVID-19. The CDR3 reads CASSYRAGRNYEQYF. DNA for the CDR3: TGTGCCAGCAGTTATCGCGCGGGACGGAACTACGAGCAGTACTTC.